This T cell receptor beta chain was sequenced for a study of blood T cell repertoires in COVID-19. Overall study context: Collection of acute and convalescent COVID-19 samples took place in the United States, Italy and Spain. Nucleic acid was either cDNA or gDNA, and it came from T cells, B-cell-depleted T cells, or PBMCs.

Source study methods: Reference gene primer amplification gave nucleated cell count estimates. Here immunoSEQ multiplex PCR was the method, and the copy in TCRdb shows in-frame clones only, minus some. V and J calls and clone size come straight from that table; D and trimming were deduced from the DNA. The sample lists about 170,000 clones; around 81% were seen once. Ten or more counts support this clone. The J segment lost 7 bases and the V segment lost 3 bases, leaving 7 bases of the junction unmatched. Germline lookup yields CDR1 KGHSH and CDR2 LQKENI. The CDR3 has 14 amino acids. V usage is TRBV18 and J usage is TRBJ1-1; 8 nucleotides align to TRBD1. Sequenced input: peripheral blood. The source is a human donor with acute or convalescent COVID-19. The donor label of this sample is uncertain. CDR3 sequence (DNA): TGTGCCAGCTCACCCTTGGGACAGGCGCTTGAAGCTTTCTTT. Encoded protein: CASSPLGQALEAFF.